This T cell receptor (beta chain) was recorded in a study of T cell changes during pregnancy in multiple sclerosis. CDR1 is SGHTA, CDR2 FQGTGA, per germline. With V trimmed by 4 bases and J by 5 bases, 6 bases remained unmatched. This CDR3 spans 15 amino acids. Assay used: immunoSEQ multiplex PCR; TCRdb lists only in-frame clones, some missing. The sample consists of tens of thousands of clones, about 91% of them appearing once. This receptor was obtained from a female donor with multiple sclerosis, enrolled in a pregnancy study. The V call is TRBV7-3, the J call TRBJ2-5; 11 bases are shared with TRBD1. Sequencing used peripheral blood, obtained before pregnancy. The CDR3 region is CASSSGTGGWETQYF. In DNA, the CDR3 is TGTGCCAGCAGCTCCGGGACAGGGGGGTGGGAGACCCAGTACTTC. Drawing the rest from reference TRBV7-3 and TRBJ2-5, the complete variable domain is GAGVSQTPSNKVTEKGKYVELRCDPISGHTALYWYRQSLGQGPEFLIYFQGTGAADDSGLPNDRFFAVRPEGSVSTLKIQRTERGDSAVYLCASSSGTGGWETQYFGPGTRLLVL.